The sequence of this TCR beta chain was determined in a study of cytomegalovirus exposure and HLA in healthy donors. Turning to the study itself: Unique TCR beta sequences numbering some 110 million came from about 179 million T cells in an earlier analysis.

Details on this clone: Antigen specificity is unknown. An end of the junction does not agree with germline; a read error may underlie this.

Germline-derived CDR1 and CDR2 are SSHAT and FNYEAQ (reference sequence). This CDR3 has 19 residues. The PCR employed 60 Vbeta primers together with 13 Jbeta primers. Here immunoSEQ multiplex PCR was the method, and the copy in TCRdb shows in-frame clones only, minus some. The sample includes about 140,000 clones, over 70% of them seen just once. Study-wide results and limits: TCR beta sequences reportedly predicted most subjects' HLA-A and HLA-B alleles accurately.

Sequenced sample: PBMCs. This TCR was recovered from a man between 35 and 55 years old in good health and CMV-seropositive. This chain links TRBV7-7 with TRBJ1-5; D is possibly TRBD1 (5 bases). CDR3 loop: CASSLALTAQSPINQPQHF. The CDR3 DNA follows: TGTGCTAGCAGCTTAGCGCTGACAGCCCAAAGTCCTATCAATCAGCCCCAGCATTTT.